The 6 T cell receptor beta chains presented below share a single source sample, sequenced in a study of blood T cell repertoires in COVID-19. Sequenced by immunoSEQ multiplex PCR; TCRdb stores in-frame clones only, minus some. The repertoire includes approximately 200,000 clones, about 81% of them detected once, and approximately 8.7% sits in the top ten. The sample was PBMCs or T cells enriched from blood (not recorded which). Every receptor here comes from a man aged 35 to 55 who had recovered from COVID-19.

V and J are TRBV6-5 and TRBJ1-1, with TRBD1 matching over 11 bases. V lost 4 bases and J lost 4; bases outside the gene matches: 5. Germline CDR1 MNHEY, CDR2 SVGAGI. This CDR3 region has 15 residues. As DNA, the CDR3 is TGTGCCAGCAGTTTTGGACAGGGGGCGTTCACTGAAGCTTTCTTT. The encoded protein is CASSFGQGAFTEAFF.

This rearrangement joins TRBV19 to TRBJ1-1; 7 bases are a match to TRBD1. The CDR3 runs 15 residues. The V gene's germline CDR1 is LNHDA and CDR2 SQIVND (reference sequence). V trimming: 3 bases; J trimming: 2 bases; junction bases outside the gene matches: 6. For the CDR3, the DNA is TGTGCCAGTAGTATTAATCACAGGGGAAACACTGAAGCTTTCTTT. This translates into CASSINHRGNTEAFF.

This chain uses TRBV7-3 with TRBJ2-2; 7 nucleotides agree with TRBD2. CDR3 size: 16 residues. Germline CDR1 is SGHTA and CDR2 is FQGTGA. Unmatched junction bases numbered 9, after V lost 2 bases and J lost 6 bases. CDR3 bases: TGTGCCAGCAGCTTACGCGGACTAGGGATTTCCGGGGAGCTGTTTTTT. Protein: CASSLRGLGISGELFF. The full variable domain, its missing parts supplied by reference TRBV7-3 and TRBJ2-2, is GAGVSQTPSNKVTEKGKYVELRCDPISGHTALYWYRQSLGQGPEFLIYFQGTGAADDSGLPNDRFFAVRPEGSVSTLKIQRTERGDSAVYLCASSLRGLGISGELFFGEGSRLTVL.

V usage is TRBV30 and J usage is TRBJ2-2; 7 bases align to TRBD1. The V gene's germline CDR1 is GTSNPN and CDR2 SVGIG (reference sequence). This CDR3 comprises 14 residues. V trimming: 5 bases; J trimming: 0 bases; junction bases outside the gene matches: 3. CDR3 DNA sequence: TGTGCCTGGGGGGACAGATCGAACACCGGGGAGCTGTTTTTT. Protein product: CAWGDRSNTGELFF.

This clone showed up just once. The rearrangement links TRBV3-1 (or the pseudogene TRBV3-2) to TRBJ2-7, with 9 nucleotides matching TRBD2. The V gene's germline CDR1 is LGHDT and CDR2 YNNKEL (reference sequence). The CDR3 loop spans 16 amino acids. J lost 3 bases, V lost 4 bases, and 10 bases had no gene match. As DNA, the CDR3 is TGTGCCAGCAGCCGATACAGTAGCGGGAGTCTCTACGAGCAGTACTTC. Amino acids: CASSRYSSGSLYEQYF.

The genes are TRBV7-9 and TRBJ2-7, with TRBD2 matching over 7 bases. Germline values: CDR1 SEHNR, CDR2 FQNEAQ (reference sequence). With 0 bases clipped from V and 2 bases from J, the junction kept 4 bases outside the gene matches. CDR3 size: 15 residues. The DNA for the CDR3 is TGTGCCAGCAGCTTAGCGTTCCGGGGGGCCTACGAGCAGTACTTC. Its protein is CASSLAFRGAYEQYF.